This record covers a single TCR beta chain. The antigen is unknown. From the 5' RACE reads, TCRdb lists one entry per CDR3 protein and no DNA. The ten top clones account for approximately 3%, within a sample of about 160,000 distinct CDR3 sequences. Germline-derived CDR1 and CDR2 are WNHNN and SYGVQD (reference sequence). The CDR3 is 14 residues long. This sample is drawn from a study of monozygotic twins with inflammatory bowel disease. Study findings and constraints: A single strong IBD-associated signal or clonotype was not supported by the findings. Healthy twins shared more clonotypes with others than IBD patients, most markedly active ones.

The chain combines TRBV10-1 with TRBJ2-2; absent DNA, TCRdb's TRBD1 call cannot be checked. Sequenced material: blood. This TCR was sampled from a human donor with ulcerative colitis or Crohn's disease, or a healthy co-twin of an affected twin (not recorded which). This CDR3 reads CASNSGANTGELFF.